This TCR beta chain was recorded in a study of blood T cell repertoires in COVID-19. Study information: From T cells, B-cell-depleted T cells, or PBMCs came the material, which was cDNA or gDNA.

Germline V lookup: CDR1 SEHNR, CDR2 FQNEAQ (reference sequence). The trim removed 5 bases at V and 0 bases at J, leaving 7 bases unmatched. CDR3 length: 16 residues. This clone was found a few times. Sequencing was performed with immunoSEQ multiplex PCR; in TCRdb, only in-frame clones are kept and a portion is missing. The profile covers over 200,000 clones, with approximately 90% appearing a single time and about 1.2% taken by the ten largest. The sequence came from a man aged 25-40 years who had recovered from COVID-19. This chain connects TRBV7-9 to TRBJ1-2; 9 bases agree with TRBD1. Material for sequencing was PBMCs or T cells enriched from blood (not recorded which). CDR3 protein: CASSRGTGQANYGYTF. The CDR3 DNA is TGTGCCAGCAGCAGAGGGACAGGGCAAGCTAACTATGGCTACACCTTC.